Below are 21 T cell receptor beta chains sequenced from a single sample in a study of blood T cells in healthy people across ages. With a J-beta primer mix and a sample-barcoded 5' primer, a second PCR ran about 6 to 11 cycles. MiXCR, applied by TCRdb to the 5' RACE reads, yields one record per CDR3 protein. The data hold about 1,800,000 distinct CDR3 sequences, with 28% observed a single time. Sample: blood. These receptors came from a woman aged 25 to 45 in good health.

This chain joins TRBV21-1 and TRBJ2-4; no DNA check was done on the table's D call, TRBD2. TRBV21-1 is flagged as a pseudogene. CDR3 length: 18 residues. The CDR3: CASSKDLPSSGAYNEQYF. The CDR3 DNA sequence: TGTGCCAGCAGCAAAGACCTTCCTAGTAGCGGAGCCTACAATGAGCAGTACTTC.

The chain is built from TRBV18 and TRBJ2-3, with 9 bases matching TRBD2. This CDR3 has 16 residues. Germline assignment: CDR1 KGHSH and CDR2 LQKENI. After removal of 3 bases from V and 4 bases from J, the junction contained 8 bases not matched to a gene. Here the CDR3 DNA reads TGTGCCAGCTCACCCGAAGTGGCGGGAGGGGCAGATACGCAGTATTTT. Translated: CASSPEVAGGADTQYF.

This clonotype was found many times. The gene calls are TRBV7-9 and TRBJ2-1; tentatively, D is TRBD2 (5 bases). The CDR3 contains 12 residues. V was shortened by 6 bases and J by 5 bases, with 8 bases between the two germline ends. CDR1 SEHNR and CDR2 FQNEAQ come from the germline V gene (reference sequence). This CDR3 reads CASSEEDNEQFF. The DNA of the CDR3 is TGTGCCAGCAGTGAGGAGGACAATGAGCAGTTCTTC.

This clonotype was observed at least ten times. The CDR3 protein is CATSRVDQETQYF. As DNA, the CDR3 is TGTGCCACCAGCAGAGTGGACCAAGAGACCCAGTACTTC. V gene TRBV15 combines with J gene TRBJ2-5; D ambiguous. In germline, CDR1 is LNHNV, CDR2 YYDKDF (reference sequence). The CDR3 is 13 residues long. The V end was cut by 1 base, the J end by 0 bases, with 3 bases between.

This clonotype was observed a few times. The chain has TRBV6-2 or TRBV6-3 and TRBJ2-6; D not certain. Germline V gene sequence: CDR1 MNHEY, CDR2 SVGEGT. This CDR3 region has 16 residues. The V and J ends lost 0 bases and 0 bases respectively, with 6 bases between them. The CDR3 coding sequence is TGTGCCAGCAGTTACTCTGTGCGCTCTGGGGCCAACGTCCTGACTTTC. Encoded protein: CASSYSVRSGANVLTF.

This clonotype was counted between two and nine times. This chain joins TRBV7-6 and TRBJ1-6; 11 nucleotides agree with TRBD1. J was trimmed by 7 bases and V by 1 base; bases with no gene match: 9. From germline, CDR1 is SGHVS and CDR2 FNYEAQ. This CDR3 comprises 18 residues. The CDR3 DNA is TGTGCCAGCAGCTTAGTGGATGGACAGGGGGCTTTCAATTCACCCCTCCACTTT. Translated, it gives CASSLVDGQGAFNSPLHF.

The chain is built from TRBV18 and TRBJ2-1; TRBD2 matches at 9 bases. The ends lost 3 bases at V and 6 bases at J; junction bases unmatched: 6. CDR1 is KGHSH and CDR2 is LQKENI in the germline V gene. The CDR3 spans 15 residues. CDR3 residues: CASSPAGGQSNEQFF. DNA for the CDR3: TGTGCCAGCTCACCGGCGGGGGGGCAATCCAATGAGCAGTTCTTC.

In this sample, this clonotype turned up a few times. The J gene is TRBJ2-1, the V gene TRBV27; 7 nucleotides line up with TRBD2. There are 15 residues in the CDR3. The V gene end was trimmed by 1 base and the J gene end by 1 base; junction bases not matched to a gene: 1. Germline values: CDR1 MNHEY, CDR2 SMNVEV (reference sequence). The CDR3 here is CASSLYGRSYNEQFF. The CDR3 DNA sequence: TGTGCCAGCAGTTTATACGGGAGGTCCTACAATGAGCAGTTCTTC.

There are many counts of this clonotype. This CDR3 is CASSPGGAGDYEQYF. CDR3 in DNA: TGTGCCAGCAGTCCCGGGGGAGCGGGAGACTACGAGCAGTACTTC. V and J are TRBV6-6 and TRBJ2-7; the match to TRBD2 covers 8 bases. The CDR3 has 15 residues. Germline V gene lookup returns CDR1 MNHNY and CDR2 SVGAGI (reference sequence). J lost 3 bases, V lost 5 bases, and 9 bases had no gene match.

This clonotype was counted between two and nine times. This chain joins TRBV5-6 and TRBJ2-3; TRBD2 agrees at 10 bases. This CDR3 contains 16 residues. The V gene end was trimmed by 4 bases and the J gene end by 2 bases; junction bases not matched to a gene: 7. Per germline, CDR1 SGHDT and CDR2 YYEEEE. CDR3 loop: CASSLRTSGYTDTQYF. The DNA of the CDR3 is TGTGCCAGCAGCCTAAGGACTAGCGGTTACACAGATACGCAGTATTTT.

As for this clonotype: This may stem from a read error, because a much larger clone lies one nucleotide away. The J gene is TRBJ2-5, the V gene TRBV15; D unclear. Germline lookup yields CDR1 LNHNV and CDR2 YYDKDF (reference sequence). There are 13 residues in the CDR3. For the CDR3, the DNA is TGTGCCGCCAGCAGAGATATGGGGGAGACCCAGTACTTC. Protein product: CAASRDMGETQYF.

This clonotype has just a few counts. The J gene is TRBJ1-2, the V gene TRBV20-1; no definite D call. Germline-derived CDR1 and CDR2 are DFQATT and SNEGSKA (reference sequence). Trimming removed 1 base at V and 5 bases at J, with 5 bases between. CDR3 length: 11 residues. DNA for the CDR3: TGCAGTGCTAGAGGAGCTTATGGCTACACCTTC. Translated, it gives CSARGAYGYTF.

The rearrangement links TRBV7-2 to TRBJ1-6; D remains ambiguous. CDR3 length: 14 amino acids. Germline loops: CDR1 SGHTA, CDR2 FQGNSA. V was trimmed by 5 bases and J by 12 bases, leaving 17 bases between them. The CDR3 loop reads CASSPADGLQPLHF. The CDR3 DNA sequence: TGTGCCAGCAGCCCCGCGGACGGGCTTCAACCCCTCCACTTT.

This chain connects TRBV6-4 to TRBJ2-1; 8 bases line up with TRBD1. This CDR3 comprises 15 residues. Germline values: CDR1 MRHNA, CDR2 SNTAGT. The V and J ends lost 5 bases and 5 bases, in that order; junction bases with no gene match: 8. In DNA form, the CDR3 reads TGTGCCAGCAGTCTCCAGGGGGCCGTAAACAATGAGCAGTTCTTC. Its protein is CASSLQGAVNNEQFF.

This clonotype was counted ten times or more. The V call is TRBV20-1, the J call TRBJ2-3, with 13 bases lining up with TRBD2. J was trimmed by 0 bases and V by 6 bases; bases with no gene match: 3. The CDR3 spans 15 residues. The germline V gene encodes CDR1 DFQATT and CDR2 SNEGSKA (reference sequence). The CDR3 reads CSAGTSGASTDTQYF. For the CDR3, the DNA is TGCAGTGCAGGGACTAGCGGGGCTAGCACAGATACGCAGTATTTT.

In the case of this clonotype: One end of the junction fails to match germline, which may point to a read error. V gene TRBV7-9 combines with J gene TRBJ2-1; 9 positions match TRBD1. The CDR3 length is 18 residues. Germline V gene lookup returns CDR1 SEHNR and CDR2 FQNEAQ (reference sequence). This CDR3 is CASSQPEVRDRDYDEQFF. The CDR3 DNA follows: TGTGCCAGCAGCCAACCTGAGGTTCGGGACAGGGACTACGATGAGCAGTTCTTC. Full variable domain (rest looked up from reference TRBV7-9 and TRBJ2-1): DTGVSQNPRHKITKRGQNVTFRCDPISEHNRLYWYRQTLGQGPEFLTYFQNEAQLEKSRLLSDRFSAERPKGSFSTLEIQRTEQGDSAMYLCASSQPEVRDRDYDEQFFGPGTRLTVL.

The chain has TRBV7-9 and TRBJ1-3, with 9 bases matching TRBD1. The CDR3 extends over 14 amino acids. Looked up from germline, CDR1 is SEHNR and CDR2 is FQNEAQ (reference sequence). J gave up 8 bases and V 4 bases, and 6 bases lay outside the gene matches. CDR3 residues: CASSYRDRADTIYF. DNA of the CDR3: TGTGCCAGCAGCTACCGGGACAGGGCAGACACCATATATTTT.

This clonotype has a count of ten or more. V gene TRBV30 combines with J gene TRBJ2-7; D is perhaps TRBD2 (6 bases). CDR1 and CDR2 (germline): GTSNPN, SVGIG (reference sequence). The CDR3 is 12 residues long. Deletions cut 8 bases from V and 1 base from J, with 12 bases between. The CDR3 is CAGRGDSYEQYF. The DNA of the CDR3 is TGTGCCGGGCGGGGAGATTCCTACGAGCAGTACTTC.

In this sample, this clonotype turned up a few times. This CDR3 is CASSFGGLREETQYF. DNA for the CDR3: TGTGCCAGCAGTTTTGGCGGCTTAAGAGAAGAGACCCAGTACTTC. The genes are TRBV12-3 or TRBV12-4 and TRBJ2-5; D gene ambiguous. The CDR3 runs to 15 residues. Trimming pared 3 bases from V and 3 bases from J, leaving 14 bases between.

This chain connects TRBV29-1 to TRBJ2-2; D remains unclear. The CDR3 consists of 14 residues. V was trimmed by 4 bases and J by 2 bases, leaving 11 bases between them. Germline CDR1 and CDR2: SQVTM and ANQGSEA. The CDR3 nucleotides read TGCAGCGTTGCAACGACCTTAAACACCGGGGAGCTGTTTTTT. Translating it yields CSVATTLNTGELFF.

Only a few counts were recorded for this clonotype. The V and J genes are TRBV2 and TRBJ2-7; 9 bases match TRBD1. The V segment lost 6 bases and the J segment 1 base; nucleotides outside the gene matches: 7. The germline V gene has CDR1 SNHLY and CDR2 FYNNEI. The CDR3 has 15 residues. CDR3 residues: CASRRRGQGSYEQYF. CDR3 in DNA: TGTGCCAGCAGAAGACGGGGACAGGGATCCTACGAGCAGTACTTC.